These T cell receptor beta chains were read from a single sample in a study of cytomegalovirus exposure and HLA in healthy donors. The table came from immunoSEQ multiplex PCR; TCRdb's copy has only in-frame clones and leaves some out. The top ten hold 5.5% to 7.5% of the sample, which has some 200,000 clones, 80% to 85% seen once. Sequencing was carried out using PBMCs. Receptor source: a woman in her 50s in good health and CMV-seropositive. Each CDR3 is given without its conserved first and last residue.

TRBV25-1,TRBJ2-5,ASSEGTGLQETQY
TRBV7-9,TRBJ1-3,SSSFGNSGNTIY
TRBV5-5,TRBJ2-5,ASSVLSSGQETQY
TRBV28,TRBJ2-2,ASSLPDRTGELF
TRBV19,TRBJ2-2,ASSGGGNTGELF
TRBV28,TRBJ2-7,ASSSSTYEQY
TRBV28,TRBJ2-1,ASRYGGAPGQF
TRBV6-5,TRBJ2-3,ASMVLGGDTQY
TRBV28,TRBJ2-2,ASSLRDPFANTGELF
TRBV28,TRBJ2-1,ASSPGTSGYNEQF
TRBV27,TRBJ2-7,ASSGRIYEQY
TRBV5-6,TRBJ2-2,ASSLLGMNTGELF
TRBV19,TRBJ2-5,ASSLADLLPMY
TRBV10-2,TRBJ1-6,ASSASGPLSSYNSPLH
TRBV4-3,TRBJ1-1,ASSQGRGLNTEAF
TRBV5-1,TRBJ2-1,ASSLLGATYNEQF
TRBV6-5,TRBJ2-5,ASSYSWRGVGETQY
TRBV10-3,TRBJ2-3,ATLGASGRDTQY
TRBV28,TRBJ2-3,ASSLGGTSGISTDTQY
TRBV7-8,TRBJ2-7,ASSLGDTSYEQY
TRBV19,TRBJ2-7,ASSGQGFGSERY
TRBV27,TRBJ1-4,ASSPDRGWEKLF
TRBV9,TRBJ2-5,ASSVGGVQETQY
TRBV18,TRBJ1-5,ASSPGTGASNQPQH
TRBV2,TRBJ2-2,ASSEEAGFPGELF
TRBV9,TRBJ2-1,ASSGGQSSYNEQF
TRBV19,TRBJ2-2,ASSDNGQTTGELF
TRBV11-2,TRBJ2-7,ASSPAYEQY
TRBV28,TRBJ1-1,ASSWGQANTEAF
TRBV18,TRBJ2-1,ASSPQGNEQF
TRBV29-1,TRBJ1-2,SVDPGGEYGYT
TRBV15,TRBJ2-7,ATSRDRQGAYEQY
TRBV10-3,TRBJ2-3,AISLLAGVSDTQY
TRBV5-4,TRBJ1-2,ASSSGNYGYT
TRBV7-9,TRBJ2-3,ASSLGLRGSTDTQY
TRBV30,TRBJ2-3,ASAAGADTQY
TRBV27,TRBJ1-4,ASRRTGGNEKLF
TRBV5-1,TRBJ2-7,ASSPDRGYEQY
TRBV10-1,TRBJ2-7,ASSEKLGRGTPSRCEQY
TRBV15,TRBJ1-2,ATSPGAVYGYT
TRBV7-7,TRBJ2-1,ASSFPFVGRDNEQF